This T cell receptor beta chain derives from a study of cytomegalovirus exposure and HLA in healthy donors (dated by TCRdb to the late 2010s). For the wider study: According to an earlier analysis of a few hundred of the donors, about 179 million T cells yielded 117 million unique TCR beta sequences and 250 to 350 Gb of sequence data. About 320 gigabases of sequencing data and 70 million to 85 million unique TCR sequences were included in an early release covering around 650 HLA-typed donors. Of the roughly 400 genotyped donors, approximately 83% fell in the genetic ancestry cluster associated with self-reported Caucasian donors. The study aimed to test whether cataloging public T cell receptors could reveal signatures of past pathogen exposure. Using immunosequencing, the study profiled T cell repertoires from approximately 700 subjects and related those repertoires to cytomegalovirus serostatus. In addition to the first cohort of roughly 670 subjects, a separate validation cohort of around 110 different subjects was used. The study combined high-throughput TCR immunosequencing, statistical association of individual TCRs with disease status, and machine learning to predict cytomegalovirus infection status. In a later analysis, previously published TCR beta repertoires from 550 to 700 donors were re-analyzed and high-resolution HLA genotyping was added so that TCR occurrence patterns could be studied. Rather than drawing on any new phenotypic data, the later analysis identified candidate immune exposures from TCR beta sequences and the way those sequences occurred across donors. To decide whether each TCR beta V gene segment behaved as functional or pseudogenic, an earlier analysis of nearly 600 of the donors relied on high-throughput TCR beta sequencing. Alongside the repertoire data, information on donor age, sex, ethnicity and CMV serostatus was compiled. Genome-wide SNP genotypes for about 65% of the 666 donors were used in a later genetic analysis, which treated that subset as a discovery cohort. All discovery cohort repertoires had been generated using a single sequencing platform. HLA typing included class I and class II loci at four-digit resolution. Typing coverage differed by locus: A, B, C, DRB1 and DQB1 were typed in roughly 620-640 donors, DQA1 in about 560, DPA1 in approximately 610, and DPB1 in 400 to 480. About five DR-DQ haplotypes were handled as single units for association and clustering, since linkage in the cohort was strong. Across about 370 genotyped donors of the cohort, an average of approximately 200,000 unique TCR beta nucleotide sequences per donor were sequenced, and 15% to 20% of those sequences were non-productive.

In the case of this clone: Its antigen has not been determined. Per-base qualities were not stored, and no clone one base away is much larger.

Broad study findings and their caveats: Some IMGT-functional V segments, including TRBV6-2 and TRBV6-3, could not be told apart with the 87-base-pair reads, so those segments were excluded. According to a later genetic analysis, donors in an Asian-associated ancestry cluster had fewer N-insertions in productive TCRs than the approximately 700-donor mean. According to a later analysis, parvovirus B19, influenza, CMV and Epstein-Barr virus appeared linked to several top co-occurrence clusters. Broadly in line with IMGT annotations, most TCR beta V segments showed up in productive rearrangements about 87% or about 30% of the time in an earlier analysis of around 550 of the donors. Most TCR sequences were observed very rarely across donors, whereas some public TCRs were present in many individuals. Correlated functional status among segregating V segments might reflect linkage disequilibrium, but an unknown experimental factor could not be ruled out. In a later analysis, most CMV-associated TCR beta chains were found to appear HLA-restricted, with HLA associations seemingly driven largely by CMV exposure. A later analysis associated approximately 17,000 TCR beta sequences with specific HLA alleles at a false discovery rate of 0.05. Some 16 rarely observed V segments, including chromosome 9 orphons, were excluded from the earlier analysis of about 600 of the donors because counts were too low. Assigning TCR associations to individual alleles was difficult when HLA alleles, especially DR and DQ, strongly co-occurred. In a later analysis, HLA-associated TCR beta chains showed more clonal expansion and lower generation probabilities than non-associated chains that were equally common. A further reported finding was that TCR beta sequences accurately predicted the HLA-A and HLA-B alleles for most subjects in the first cohort. In vitro tests confirmed that a few of the cytomegalovirus-associated TCR beta chains recognize cytomegalovirus antigens. The study listed 164 TCR beta chains as associated with cytomegalovirus. It was suggested by the authors that the approach could potentially be generalized to other disease states and immunological phenotypes. A cluster of highly shared sequence variants was judged likely to represent a technical artifact of the sequencing pipeline. Cytomegalovirus status was reported to be diagnosed by the classifier with high specificity and sensitivity in both the original and validation cohorts. In this cohort, only TCR beta chains were sequenced, and detectable features were limited by the absence of alpha or paired-chain data. A later analysis found that TCR association rates varied across HLA loci, with DRB1 alleles showing the most associated TCRs and HLA-C alleles the fewest. Because HLA typing was missing for some donors at each locus, association tests included only the typed subset. An association between a missense DCLRE1C variant and V-gene and J-gene trimming of TCR beta chains was found in a later genetic analysis and replicated in an independent cohort. Immune exposure information for the cohort was limited to CMV serostatus. The presence/absence analyses assumed that sequencing depth was roughly uniform across donors, and that assumption may not be true.

Libraries were made using the immunoSEQ multiplex PCR assay. For the multiplex PCR, a mixture combining 60 forward primers for TCR Vbeta segments and 13 reverse primers for TCR Jbeta segments was used. The CDR3 region of rearranged TCR beta genes was amplified from genomic DNA with a multiplex PCR assay. The amplified TCR beta libraries were sequenced on the Illumina HiSeq System as 87-base-pair reads. Under the source paper's analysis protocol: Across the 600 to 700 repertoires, a later analysis counted around 80 million unique TCR beta chains, 9 million to 14 million of which were shared by at least two donors. Raw reads were error-corrected and collapsed into unique sequences with a nearest-neighbor algorithm that merged closely related sequences to remove PCR and sequencing errors. Alignment of CDR3 sequences to IMGT reference sequences was used to assign V, D and J gene segments. For a sequence to be retained, a match of at least six nucleotides to both a V gene segment and a J gene segment was required. A rearrangement was called productive if the CDR3 had no stop codons and remained in frame with V and J, and every other rearrangement was called non-productive. CDR3 was defined by IMGT convention, running from the second conserved V-encoded cysteine to the conserved J-encoded phenylalanine. The earlier analysis of some 550 of the donors excluded any sequence lacking an unambiguous match to a single V gene segment. An earlier analysis of 587 of the donors classified V segments as functional when productive rearrangements were above 56.7% and as segregating when the standard deviation between donors was above 5%. To diagnose cytomegalovirus status from the catalog of TCR beta chain sequences, a statistical classification framework was built. In a later analysis, V and J genes were assigned by comparing TCR nucleotide sequences against IMGT/GENE-DB human TR gene sequences. A later analysis assigned CDR3 sequences and most-parsimonious VDJ recombination scenarios with the TCRdist pipeline. A later analysis defined each TCR beta chain by its CDR3 amino acid sequence plus V-gene family, and excluded reads lacking a unique V-gene family. As a way to deal with suspected cross-contamination and a sequencing artifact, a later analysis dropped 450 to 600 nucleotide sequences that were highly shared and had low generation probability. In a later analysis, a clonal expansion index was calculated for each public chain from normalized within-repertoire ranks of inferred template counts. In a later analysis, generation probabilities were computed using a VDJ recombination model fitted to out-of-frame rearrangements, and the results were checked against IGoR. In a later analysis, TCR-TCR, TCR-HLA and TCR-CMV co-occurrence was scored with hypergeometric tests, and a repertoire-size bias correction was applied to TCR pairs. False discovery rates were estimated in a later analysis by permuting HLA or CMV assignments 20 times. In a later analysis, co-occurring TCRs were grouped using DBSCAN, and TCRdist sequence similarity was added for clustering within HLA-allele-positive subsets. Co-occurrence clustering excluded repertoires with fewer than 30,000 or more than 120,000 public chains, plus five with anomalous nucleotide sharing. TCRdb took over this immuneACCESS table, retaining in-frame rearrangements with V and J assigned. Such tables are incomplete; in checked studies, under half of the missing clones stem from an unresolved V gene, and the remainder is unexplained. V and J calls and clone size follow that table, whereas D and trimming were derived from the DNA. The sample profile shows 120,000 to 150,000 clones; around 80% of them were found once. The ten largest make up over 1% of the sample.

Based on the germline V gene, the CDR1 and CDR2 sequences are MDHEN and SYDVKM. V has 3 bases trimmed and J has 6 bases trimmed; junction bases matching no gene number 9. Counted from cysteine to phenylalanine, this CDR3 has 16 amino acids. Only the CDR3 region is kept as DNA, spanning 48 bases read in frame from base 1. In total, roughly 670 healthy bone marrow donors made up the cohort. All cohort members were sampled while nominally healthy, although unrecorded immune exposures were likely present. The donor tested CMV seronegative, placing the donor among the 350 or so seronegative members of the cohort. A peripheral blood sample was collected from each donor, and TCR beta sequencing was performed on peripheral blood mononuclear cells. The Qiagen DNeasy Blood Extraction Kit was used to extract genomic DNA from the blood cell samples.

This receptor chain uses TRBV28 and TRBJ2-2; the junction holds 8 bases that match TRBD2. Sequenced: PBMCs. The TCR originated in a female donor in good health and CMV-seronegative. The bases are TGTGCCAGCAGTTTCCTCAGCGGGAGTAGGGCCGGGGAGCTGTTTTTT. It encodes CASSFLSGSRAGELFF.